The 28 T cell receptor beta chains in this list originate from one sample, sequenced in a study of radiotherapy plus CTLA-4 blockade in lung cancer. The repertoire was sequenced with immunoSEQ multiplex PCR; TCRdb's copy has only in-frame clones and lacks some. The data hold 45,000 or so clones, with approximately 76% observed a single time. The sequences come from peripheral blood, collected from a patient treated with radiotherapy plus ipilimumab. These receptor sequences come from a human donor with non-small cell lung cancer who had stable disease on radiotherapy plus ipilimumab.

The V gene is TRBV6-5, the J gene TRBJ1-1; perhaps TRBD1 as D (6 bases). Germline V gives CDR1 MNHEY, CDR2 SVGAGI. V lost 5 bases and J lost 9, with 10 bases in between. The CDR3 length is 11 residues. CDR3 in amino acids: CASSPGTKAFF. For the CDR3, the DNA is TGTGCCAGCAGTCCCGGGACAAAAGCTTTCTTT.

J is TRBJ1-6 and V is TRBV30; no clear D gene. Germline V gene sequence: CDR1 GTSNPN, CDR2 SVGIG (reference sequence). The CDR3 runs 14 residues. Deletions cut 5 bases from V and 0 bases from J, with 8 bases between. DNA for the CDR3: TGTGCCTGGGGAAGGAGCTCCTATAATTCACCCCTCCACTTT. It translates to CAWGRSSYNSPLHF.

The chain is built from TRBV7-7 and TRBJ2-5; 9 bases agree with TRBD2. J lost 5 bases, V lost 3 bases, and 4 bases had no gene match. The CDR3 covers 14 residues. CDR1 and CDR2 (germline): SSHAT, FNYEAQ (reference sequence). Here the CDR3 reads CASSLGLAGETQYF. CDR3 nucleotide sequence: TGTGCCAGCAGCTTGGGACTAGCAGGGGAGACCCAGTACTTC. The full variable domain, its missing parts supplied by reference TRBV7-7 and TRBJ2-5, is GAGVSQSPRYKVTKRGQDVTLRCDPISSHATLYWYQQALGQGPEFLTYFNYEAQPDKSGLPSDRFSAERPEGSISTLTIQRTEQRDSAMYRCASSLGLAGETQYFGPGTRLLVL.

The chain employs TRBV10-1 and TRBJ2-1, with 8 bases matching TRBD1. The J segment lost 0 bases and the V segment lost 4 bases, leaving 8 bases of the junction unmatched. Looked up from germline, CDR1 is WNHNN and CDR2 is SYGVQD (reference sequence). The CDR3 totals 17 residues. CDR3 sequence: CASSGRTGSYSYNEQFF. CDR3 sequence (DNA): TGCGCCAGCAGTGGTCGGACAGGGTCATACTCCTACAATGAGCAGTTCTTC.

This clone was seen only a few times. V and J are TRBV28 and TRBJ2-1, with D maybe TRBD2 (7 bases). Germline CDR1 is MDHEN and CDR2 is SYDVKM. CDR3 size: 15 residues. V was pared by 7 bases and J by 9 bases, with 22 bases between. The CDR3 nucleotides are TGTGCCAGCACTTCGCCTAGTGGGGGGGCAATTGAGCAGTTCTTC. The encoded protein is CASTSPSGGAIEQFF.

CDR3 residues: CATSRDGDVNYGYTF. Here the CDR3 DNA reads TGTGCCACCAGCAGAGATGGGGATGTTAACTATGGCTACACCTTC. The chain has TRBV15 and TRBJ1-2; D remains unclear. The CDR3 runs 15 residues. Trimming shortened V by 0 bases and J by 1 base, and 9 bases separated the two germline ends. CDR1 and CDR2 from the germline V gene are LNHNV and YYDKDF (reference sequence).

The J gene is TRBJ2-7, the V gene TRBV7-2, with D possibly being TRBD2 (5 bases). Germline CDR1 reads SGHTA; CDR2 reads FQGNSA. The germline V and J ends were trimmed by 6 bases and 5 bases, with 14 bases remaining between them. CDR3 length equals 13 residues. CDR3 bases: TGTGCCAGCAGGCTCGCGGGTCGAAACGAGCAGTACTTC. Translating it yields CASRLAGRNEQYF.

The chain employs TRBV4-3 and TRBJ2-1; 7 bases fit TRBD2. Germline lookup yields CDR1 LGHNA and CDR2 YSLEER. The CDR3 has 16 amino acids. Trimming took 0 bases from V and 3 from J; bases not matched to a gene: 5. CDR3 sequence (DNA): TGCGCCAGCAGCCAAGAGGGCGGGGGAATCTACAATGAGCAGTTCTTC. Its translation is CASSQEGGGIYNEQFF.

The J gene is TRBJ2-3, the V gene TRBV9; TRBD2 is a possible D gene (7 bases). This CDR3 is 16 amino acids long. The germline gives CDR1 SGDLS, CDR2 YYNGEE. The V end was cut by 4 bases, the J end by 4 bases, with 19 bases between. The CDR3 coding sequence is TGTGCCAGCAGCCTAGGTGGGGGGGCTGTCTCAGATACGCAGTATTTT. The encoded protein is CASSLGGGAVSDTQYF.

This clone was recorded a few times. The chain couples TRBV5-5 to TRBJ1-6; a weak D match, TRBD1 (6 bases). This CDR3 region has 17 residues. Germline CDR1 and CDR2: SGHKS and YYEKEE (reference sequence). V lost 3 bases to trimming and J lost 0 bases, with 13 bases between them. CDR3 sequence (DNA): TGTGCCAGCAGCTCCGCCACAGGGAGCTCCTATAATTCACCCCTCCACTTT. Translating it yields CASSSATGSSYNSPLHF.

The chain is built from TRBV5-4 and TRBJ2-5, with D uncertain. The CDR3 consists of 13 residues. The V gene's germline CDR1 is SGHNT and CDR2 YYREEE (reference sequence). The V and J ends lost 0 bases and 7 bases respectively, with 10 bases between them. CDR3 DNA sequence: TGTGCCAGCAGCTTGGGCGAAAGCTCGACCCAGTACTTC. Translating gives CASSLGESSTQYF.

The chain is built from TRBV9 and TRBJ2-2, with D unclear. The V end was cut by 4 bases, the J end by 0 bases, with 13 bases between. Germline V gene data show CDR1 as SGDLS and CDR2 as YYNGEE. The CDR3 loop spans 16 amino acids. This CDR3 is CASSTLTLANTGELFF. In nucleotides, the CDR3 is TGTGCCAGCAGCACACTGACACTCGCGAACACCGGGGAGCTGTTTTTT.

CDR3 nucleotides: TGCGCCAGCAGCCTAAGGACAGCGAACACTGAAGCTTTCTTT. It codes for CASSLRTANTEAFF. The chain joins TRBV5-1 to TRBJ1-1, with D possibly matching TRBD1 (6 bases). The V end lost 4 bases, the J end lost 1 base, and 11 bases lay between the germline ends. This CDR3 comprises 14 residues. CDR1 SGHRS and CDR2 YFSETQ come from the germline V gene.

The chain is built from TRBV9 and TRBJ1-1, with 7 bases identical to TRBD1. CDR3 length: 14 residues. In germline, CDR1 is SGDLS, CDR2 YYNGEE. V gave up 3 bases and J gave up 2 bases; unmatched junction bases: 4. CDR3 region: CASSAGQENTEAFF. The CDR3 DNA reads TGTGCCAGCAGCGCCGGACAGGAAAACACTGAAGCTTTCTTT.

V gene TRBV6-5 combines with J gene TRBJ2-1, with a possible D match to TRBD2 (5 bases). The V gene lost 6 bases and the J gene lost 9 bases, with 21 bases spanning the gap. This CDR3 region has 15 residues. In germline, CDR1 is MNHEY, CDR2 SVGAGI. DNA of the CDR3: TGTGCCAGCAGCTCCGGGATTTTGCTCGTTGGTGAGCAGTTCTTC. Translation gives CASSSGILLVGEQFF.

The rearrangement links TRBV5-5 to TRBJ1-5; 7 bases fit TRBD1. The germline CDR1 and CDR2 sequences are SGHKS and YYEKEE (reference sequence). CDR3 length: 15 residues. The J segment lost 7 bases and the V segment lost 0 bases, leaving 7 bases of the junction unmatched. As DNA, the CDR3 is TGTGCCAGCAGCTTGGGGCAGGGGGTCCACCAGCCCCAGCATTTT. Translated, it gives CASSLGQGVHQPQHF.

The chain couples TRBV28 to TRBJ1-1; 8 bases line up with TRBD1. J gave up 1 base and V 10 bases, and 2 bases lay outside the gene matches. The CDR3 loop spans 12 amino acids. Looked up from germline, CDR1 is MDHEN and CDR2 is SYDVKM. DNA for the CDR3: TGTGCCACAGGACAGGGGAACACTGAAGCTTTCTTT. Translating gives CATGQGNTEAFF.

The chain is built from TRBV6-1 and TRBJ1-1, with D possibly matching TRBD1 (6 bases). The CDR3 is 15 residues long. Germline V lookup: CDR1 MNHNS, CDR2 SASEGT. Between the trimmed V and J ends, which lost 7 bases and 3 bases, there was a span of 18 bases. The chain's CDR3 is CASTVNGGADTEAFF. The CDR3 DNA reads TGTGCCAGCACCGTCAATGGGGGGGCAGACACTGAAGCTTTCTTT.

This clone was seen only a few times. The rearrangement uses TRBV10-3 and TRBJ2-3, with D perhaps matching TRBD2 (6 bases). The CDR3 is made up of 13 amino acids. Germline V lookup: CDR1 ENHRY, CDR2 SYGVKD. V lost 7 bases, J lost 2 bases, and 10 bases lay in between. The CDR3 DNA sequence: TGTGCCATCACGACTAGTTCCACAGATACGCAGTATTTT. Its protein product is CAITTSSTDTQYF.

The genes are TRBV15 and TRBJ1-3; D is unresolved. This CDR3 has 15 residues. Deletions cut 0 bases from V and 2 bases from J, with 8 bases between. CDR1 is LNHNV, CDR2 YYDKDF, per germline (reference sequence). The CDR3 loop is CATSRDRGPGNTIYF. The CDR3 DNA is TGTGCCACCAGCAGAGACAGAGGGCCTGGAAACACCATATATTTT. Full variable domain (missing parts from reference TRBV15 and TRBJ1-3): DAMVIQNPRYQVTQFGKPVTLSCSQTLNHNVMYWYQQKSSQAPKLLFHYYDKDFNNEADTPDNFQSRRPNTSFCFLDIRSPGLGDTAMYLCATSRDRGPGNTIYFGEGSWLTVV.

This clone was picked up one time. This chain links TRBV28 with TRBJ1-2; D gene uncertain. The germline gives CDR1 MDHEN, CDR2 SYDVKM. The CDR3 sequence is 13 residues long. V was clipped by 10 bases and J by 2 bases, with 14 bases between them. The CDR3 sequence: CATLSSGNYGYTF. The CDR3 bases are TGTGCCACCCTCAGTAGTGGAAACTATGGCTACACCTTC.

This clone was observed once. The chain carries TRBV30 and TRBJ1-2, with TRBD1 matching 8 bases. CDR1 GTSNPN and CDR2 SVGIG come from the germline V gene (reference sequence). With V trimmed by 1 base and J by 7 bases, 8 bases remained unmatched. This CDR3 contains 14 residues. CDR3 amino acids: CAWSGMTGVGGYTF. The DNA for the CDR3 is TGTGCCTGGAGTGGGATGACAGGGGTTGGTGGCTACACCTTC.

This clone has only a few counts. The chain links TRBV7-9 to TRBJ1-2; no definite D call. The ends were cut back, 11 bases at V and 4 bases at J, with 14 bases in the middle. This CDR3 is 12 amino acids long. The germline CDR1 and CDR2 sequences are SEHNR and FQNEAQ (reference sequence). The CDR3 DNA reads TGTGCCTCCGCGGGCCCCCCCTATGGCTACACCTTC. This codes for CASAGPPYGYTF.

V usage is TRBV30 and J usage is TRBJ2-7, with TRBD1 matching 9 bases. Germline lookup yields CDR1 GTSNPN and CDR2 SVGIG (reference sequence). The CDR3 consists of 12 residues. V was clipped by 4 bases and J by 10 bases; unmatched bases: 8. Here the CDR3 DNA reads TGTGCCTGGACCTACCGGGACAGGGAACAGTACTTC. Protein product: CAWTYRDREQYF.

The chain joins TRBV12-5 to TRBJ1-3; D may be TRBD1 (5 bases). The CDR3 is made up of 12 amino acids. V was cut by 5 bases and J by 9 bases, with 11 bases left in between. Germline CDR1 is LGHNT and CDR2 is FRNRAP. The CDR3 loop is CASGPDGGTIYF. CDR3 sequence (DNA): TGTGCTAGTGGTCCCGACGGGGGCACCATATATTTT.

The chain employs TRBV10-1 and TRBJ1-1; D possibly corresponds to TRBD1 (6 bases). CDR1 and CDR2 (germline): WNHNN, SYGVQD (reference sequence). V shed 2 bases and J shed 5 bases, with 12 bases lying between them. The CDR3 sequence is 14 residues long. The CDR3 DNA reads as TGCGCCAGCAGTGAGACCAGGGGCTCGACTGAAGCTTTCTTT. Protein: CASSETRGSTEAFF.

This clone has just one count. DNA for the CDR3: TGTGCCAGCAAGTATGACAGTTCCAATGAAAAACTGTTTTTT. Its translation is CASKYDSSNEKLFF. V and J are TRBV2 and TRBJ1-4; the D gene is possibly TRBD1 (5 bases). This CDR3 region has 14 residues. Trimming stripped 7 bases from V and 5 bases from J, with 14 bases between. Germline V gene data show CDR1 as SNHLY and CDR2 as FYNNEI.

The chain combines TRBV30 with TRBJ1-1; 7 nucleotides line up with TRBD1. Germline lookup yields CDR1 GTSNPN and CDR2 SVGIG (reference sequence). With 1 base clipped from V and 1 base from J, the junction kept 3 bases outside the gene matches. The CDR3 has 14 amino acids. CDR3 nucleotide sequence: TGTGCCTGGAGTGGCGGGACAGCGAACACTGAAGCTTTCTTT. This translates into CAWSGGTANTEAFF.